This entry lists 28 T cell receptor beta chains sequenced from one sample in a study of T cell responses to AZD1222 COVID-19 vaccine. The table came from immunoSEQ multiplex PCR; TCRdb's copy has only in-frame clones and leaves some out. The sample has 150,000 to 200,000 clones, roughly 85% seen once. The source was peripheral blood, collected 28 days after the second AZD1222 dose. The receptor source for this set is an adult who received the AZD1222 COVID-19 vaccine.

DNA for the CDR3: TGCAGCGTTGGGGCAGATGAAGCTTTCTTT. This gives the protein CSVGADEAFF. The J gene is TRBJ1-1, the V gene TRBV29-1; no reliable D call. The CDR3 runs 10 residues. Germline CDR1 SQVTM, CDR2 ANQGSEA. The V end was cut by 4 bases, the J end by 7 bases, with 7 bases between.

This chain connects TRBV30 to TRBJ2-7; D may be TRBD2 (5 bases). Germline-derived CDR1 and CDR2 are GTSNPN and SVGIG (reference sequence). The V end was cut by 3 bases, the J end by 6 bases, with 18 bases between. This CDR3 has 14 amino acids. CDR3 amino acids: CAWSSPRRAGEQYF. The CDR3 DNA sequence: TGTGCCTGGAGCTCTCCGAGACGGGCGGGCGAGCAGTACTTC.

DNA of the CDR3: TGTGCCAGCAGCGTACAATCCGTAGCGGGGGGCTTGGAGACCCAGTACTTC. Residues: CASSVQSVAGGLETQYF. This chain connects TRBV9 to TRBJ2-5; 10 nucleotides align to TRBD2. CDR3 length: 17 residues. The germline V gene has CDR1 SGDLS and CDR2 YYNGEE. V gave up 1 base and J gave up 5 bases; unmatched junction bases: 11.

CDR3 sequence: CASSSSSYEQYF. As DNA, the CDR3 is TGTGCCAGCAGTTCCAGCTCCTACGAGCAGTACTTC. The chain is built from TRBV27 and TRBJ2-7, with D hard to call. The CDR3 has 12 amino acids. Looked up from germline, CDR1 is MNHEY and CDR2 is SMNVEV (reference sequence). Trimming cost V 4 bases and J 0 bases, with 4 bases left between them.

The chain employs TRBV6-5 and TRBJ2-7; the D gene is possibly TRBD1 (5 bases). The V end lost 6 bases, the J end lost 2 bases, and 14 bases lay between the germline ends. The length of the CDR3 is 14 residues. CDR1 is MNHEY and CDR2 is SVGAGI in the germline V gene. The CDR3 DNA follows: TGTGCCAGCAGAAACGACAGATTGACCTACGAGCAGTACTTC. It encodes CASRNDRLTYEQYF.

This clone was seen a single time. The chain combines TRBV18 with TRBJ1-5; TRBD1 aligns across 9 bases. The CDR3 has 15 residues. Germline CDR1 reads KGHSH; CDR2 reads LQKENI. V shed 3 bases and J 6 bases; nucleotides not matched to a gene: 6. CDR3 bases: TGTGCCAGCTCACCCACCGGGACAGGGACTCAGCCCCAGCATTTT. Translated: CASSPTGTGTQPQHF.

The chain has TRBV5-1 and TRBJ2-7; D remains ambiguous. V lost 1 base to trimming and J lost 1 base, with 6 bases between them. This CDR3 comprises 13 residues. CDR1 and CDR2 from the germline V gene are SGHRS and YFSETQ. The CDR3: CASSLSASYEQYF. The CDR3 region has the DNA TGCGCCAGCAGCTTGAGCGCGTCCTACGAGCAGTACTTC.

The chain links TRBV6-5 to TRBJ1-2; TRBD1 matches 7 bases. Trimming removed 0 bases from V and 6 bases from J; junction bases left unmatched: 7. Germline loops: CDR1 MNHEY, CDR2 SVGAGI. The CDR3 is 15 residues long. CDR3 region: CASSYSETGTNGYTF. CDR3 in DNA: TGTGCCAGCAGTTACTCGGAGACAGGGACAAATGGCTACACCTTC.

The rearrangement uses TRBV2 and TRBJ1-2; TRBD1 matches at 7 bases. The CDR3 has 15 amino acids. After removal of 5 bases from V and 4 bases from J, the junction contained 10 bases not matched to a gene. Germline V CDR1 and CDR2: SNHLY, FYNNEI. The CDR3 protein is CASSPQGTGAYGYTF. The CDR3 DNA reads as TGTGCCAGCAGTCCCCAAGGAACAGGGGCCTATGGCTACACCTTC.

The chain links TRBV6-5 to TRBJ2-7, with a weak D call TRBD1 (6 bases). With 0 bases removed from V and 11 bases from J, the gap between germline ends came to 17 bases. Germline V gene sequence: CDR1 MNHEY, CDR2 SVGAGI. The CDR3 contains 14 residues. CDR3 protein: CASSYSKANTGKYF. DNA for the CDR3: TGTGCCAGCAGTTACTCGAAGGCGAACACAGGGAAGTACTTC.

J is TRBJ2-5 and V is TRBV12-3 or TRBV12-4, with D tentatively TRBD1 (6 bases). With 4 bases removed from V and 4 bases from J, the gap between germline ends came to 10 bases. The CDR3 length is 13 residues. The CDR3 DNA reads as TGTGCCAGCAGTTCGGGCAGGGGAGAGACCCAGTACTTC. Protein sequence: CASSSGRGETQYF.

The CDR3 DNA is TGTGCCAGCAGCTTAGAACCTTATCTAAGCACAGATACGCAGTATTTT. Protein product: CASSLEPYLSTDTQYF. The V gene is TRBV11-2, the J gene TRBJ2-3, with D hard to call. The V gene lost 0 bases and the J gene lost 0 bases, with 10 bases spanning the gap. Germline CDR1 reads SGHAT; CDR2 reads FQNNGV. The CDR3 length is 16 residues.

This clone was picked up a small number of times. The chain is built from TRBV3-1 (or the pseudogene TRBV3-2) and TRBJ2-3; D gene uncertain. The CDR3 spans 12 residues. Deletions cut 4 bases from V and 2 bases from J, with 4 bases between. In germline, CDR1 is LGHDT, CDR2 YNNKEL (reference sequence). The CDR3 DNA reads TGTGCCAGCAGCCCTACCACAGATACGCAGTATTTT. Its translation: CASSPTTDTQYF.

The chain recombines TRBV29-1 with TRBJ1-3, with D uncertain. Germline CDR1 SQVTM, CDR2 ANQGSEA. V was shortened by 4 bases and J by 0 bases, with 10 bases between the two germline ends. This CDR3 has 14 amino acids. DNA for the CDR3: TGCAGCGTTGTTGTCGGTGTCTCTGGAAACACCATATATTTT. It specifies CSVVVGVSGNTIYF.

V and J are TRBV29-1 and TRBJ1-1; perhaps TRBD1 as D (6 bases). This CDR3 spans 12 amino acids. The V and J ends lost 7 bases and 1 base respectively, with 10 bases between them. In germline, CDR1 is SQVTM, CDR2 ANQGSEA. Here the CDR3 reads CSGGQRNTEAFF. CDR3 DNA sequence: TGCAGCGGAGGACAGCGGAACACTGAAGCTTTCTTT. The whole variable domain, filled in from reference TRBV29-1 and TRBJ1-1, reads SAVISQKPSRDICQRGTSLTIQCQVDSQVTMMFWYRQQPGQSLTLIATANQGSEATYESGFVIDKFPISRPNLTFSTLTVSNMSPEDSSIYLCSGGQRNTEAFFGQGTRLTVV.

This clone was detected ten times or more. The V call is TRBV19, the J call TRBJ1-1; D gene ambiguous. Germline V gene data show CDR1 as LNHDA and CDR2 as SQIVND (reference sequence). The CDR3 sequence is 13 residues long. The ends were cut back, 0 bases at V and 4 bases at J, with 6 bases in the middle. The CDR3 DNA is TGTGCCAGTAGTATAGATCTTAGCACTGAAGCTTTCTTT. This encodes CASSIDLSTEAFF.

This chain joins TRBV5-5 and TRBJ1-1; D gene ambiguous. V shed 1 base and J shed 0 bases, with 10 bases lying between them. CDR1 SGHKS and CDR2 YYEKEE come from the germline V gene (reference sequence). The CDR3 runs to 15 residues. CDR3 nucleotide sequence: TGTGCCAGCAGCTTGTGGCCGACTATGAACACTGAAGCTTTCTTT. This sequence encodes CASSLWPTMNTEAFF.

The chain recombines TRBV5-4 with TRBJ2-2; TRBD1 is a possible D gene (5 bases). Germline V gene sequence: CDR1 SGHNT, CDR2 YYREEE (reference sequence). This CDR3 comprises 14 residues. Trimming pared 4 bases from V and 4 bases from J, leaving 11 bases between. CDR3 coding DNA: TGTGCCAGCAGCCAGCGACAGCTCACCGGGGAGCTGTTTTTT. The encoded protein is CASSQRQLTGELFF.

The chain is built from TRBV4-1 and TRBJ1-2; D gene uncertain. CDR1 is MGHRA, CDR2 YSYEKL, per germline. Trimming took off 0 bases at V and 4 bases at J, with 15 bases between the two ends. The CDR3 is 16 residues long. The CDR3 sequence is CASSQEYGSGVYGYTF. The DNA for the CDR3 is TGCGCCAGCAGCCAAGAATACGGGAGTGGCGTCTATGGCTACACCTTC.

The chain combines TRBV2 with TRBJ1-5; D might be TRBD1 (6 bases). CDR1 SNHLY and CDR2 FYNNEI come from the germline V gene. The CDR3 length is 16 residues. The germline V and J ends were trimmed by 5 bases and 2 bases, with 16 bases remaining between them. The CDR3 region has the DNA TGTGCCAGCAGTCTTAGGGGGTGGAATGGCAATCAGCCCCAGCATTTT. As protein: CASSLRGWNGNQPQHF.

The J gene is TRBJ1-2, the V gene TRBV5-4; no definite D call. Deletions cut 3 bases from V and 8 bases from J, with 23 bases between. The V gene's germline CDR1 is SGHNT and CDR2 YYREEE (reference sequence). This CDR3 contains 16 residues. CDR3 coding DNA: TGTGCCAGCAGCTCCCCCCTCCCCGGTCCCGTGGGAGGCTACACCTTC. Translating gives CASSSPLPGPVGGYTF.

The V gene is TRBV4-1, the J gene TRBJ1-4; 10 bases fit TRBD1. This CDR3 spans 20 amino acids. The junction had 20 bases not matched to a gene; V was cut back by 2 bases and J by 8 bases. The germline V gene has CDR1 MGHRA and CDR2 YSYEKL. The CDR3 region is CASSQTRLVTGGLPWEKLFF. The DNA for the CDR3 is TGCGCCAGCAGCCAAACTAGGTTGGTGACAGGGGGCCTCCCATGGGAAAAACTGTTTTTT.

The gene calls are TRBV7-9 and TRBJ1-2; possible D gene TRBD1, 5 bases. The germline V and J ends were trimmed by 5 bases and 4 bases, with 23 bases remaining between them. The germline gives CDR1 SEHNR, CDR2 FQNEAQ (reference sequence). The CDR3 is 17 residues long. The CDR3 sequence is CASSAQFWGERGYGYTF. CDR3 nucleotides: TGTGCCAGCAGCGCCCAATTCTGGGGGGAAAGGGGCTATGGCTACACCTTC. The whole variable domain, remainder taken from reference TRBV7-9 and TRBJ1-2, is DTGVSQNPRHKITKRGQNVTFRCDPISEHNRLYWYRQTLGQGPEFLTYFQNEAQLEKSRLLSDRFSAERPKGSFSTLEIQRTEQGDSAMYLCASSAQFWGERGYGYTFGSGTRLTVV.

The rearrangement joins TRBV7-2 to TRBJ1-6; D is unclear. The V gene lost 2 bases and the J gene lost 7 bases, with 0 bases spanning the gap. Germline V CDR1 and CDR2: SGHTA, FQGNSA. This CDR3 is built from 11 residues. CDR3 bases: TGTGCCAGCAGCTTAAATTCACCCCTCCACTTT. Its protein is CASSLNSPLHF. Together with reference TRBV7-2 and TRBJ1-6, the CDR3 gives the full variable domain: GAGVSQSPSNKVTEKGKDVELRCDPISGHTALYWYRQSLGQGLEFLIYFQGNSAPDKSGLPSDRFSAERTGGSVSTLTIQRTQQEDSAVYLCASSLNSPLHFGNGTRLTVT.

This clone was detected only once. The germline gene is not matched at one end of the junction; a read error may be the cause. V and J are TRBV4-2 and TRBJ1-4; no reliable D call. Germline-derived CDR1 and CDR2 are LGHNA and YNFKEQ. CDR3 length equals 15 residues. CDR3 region: CASSQAGEANEKLFF. CDR3 in DNA: TGTGCCAGCAGTCAAGCCGGGGAGGCTAATGAAAAACTGTTTTTT.

This clone showed up just a few times. The chain has TRBV6-4 and TRBJ1-2; D is unresolved. This CDR3 has 16 residues. Trimming removed 0 bases from V and 0 bases from J, with 11 bases in between. Germline assignment: CDR1 MRHNA and CDR2 SNTAGT. CDR3 coding DNA: TGTGCCAGCAGTGACTCGATCAGACCTACTAACTATGGCTACACCTTC. Encoded protein: CASSDSIRPTNYGYTF.

The chain has TRBV7-2 and TRBJ1-2; D is perhaps TRBD1 (5 bases). Germline CDR1 reads SGHTA; CDR2 reads FQGNSA. The CDR3 runs 17 residues. Between the trimmed V and J ends, which lost 1 base and 4 bases, there was a span of 19 bases. CDR3 in amino acids: CASSLGGAAGAAYGYTF. The CDR3 nucleotides are TGTGCCAGCAGCTTAGGAGGGGCAGCCGGAGCCGCCTATGGCTACACCTTC.

The J gene is TRBJ2-7, the V gene TRBV5-8, with D unresolved. Trimming took 0 bases from V and 5 from J, leaving 3 bases between them. CDR1 and CDR2 (germline): SGHTS, YDEGEE. This CDR3 comprises 11 residues. The CDR3 region is CASSLGDEQYF. As DNA, the CDR3 is TGTGCCAGCAGCTTGGGGGACGAGCAGTACTTC.